The TCR beta chain under discussion was sequenced for a study of blood T cell repertoires in COVID-19 (dated by TCRdb to 2018 to 2020). With respect to the entire study: Samples covering the acute and convalescent phases of COVID-19 were provided by collaborators in the United States, Italy and Spain. The material from the prospective study consisted of cDNA or gDNA derived from T cells, B-cell-depleted T cells, or PBMCs. The dataset comprised deeply sampled blood TCRbeta repertoires from subjects exposed to, actively infected with, or recovered from COVID-19. A freely available public database, intended as a resource for researchers studying the immune response to SARS-CoV-2, is where the repertoires were released. Samples were obtained from the ongoing ImmuneRACE study (first 160 participants) and from 1,254 subjects provided by 6 global collaborators. Nearly every sample came with metadata listing a de-identified subject ID, COVID-19 status, age in years and sex. Where available, HLA class I and class II types were taken from metadata supplied by the sample provider and were not determined by assay-based typing. Overall results and qualifications from the work: The amount of clinical and demographic metadata varied by source and participant and was provided uncurated.

As for this clone: Its antigen is currently not known. No much larger clone is present one base from it, and per-base qualities are unavailable.

Trimmed from V: 0 bases; trimmed from J: 4 bases; junction bases lacking a gene match: 8. CDR1 SGDLS and CDR2 YYNGEE are derived from the germline V gene. The CDR3 runs 16 residues from the cysteine to the phenylalanine. The kept DNA is CDR3 alone, 48 bases in frame from the first base. TCRbeta CDR3 regions were amplified from genomic DNA by means of the immunoSEQ Assay, a bias-controlled multiplex PCR. Processing in the source paper ran as follows. The number of nucleated cells in each sample was estimated by amplification of reference gene primers within the assay. To quantify the absolute abundance of each unique TCRbeta CDR3 rearrangement, sequence reads were collapsed and filtered. For each sample, productive Simpson clonality was calculated by taking the square root of Simpson's diversity index across productive rearrangements. TCRdb retrieved this table from immuneACCESS and kept in-frame rearrangements only. Not all clones are present; in checked studies, unresolved V genes account for under half, and no reason is known for the remainder. V and J calls and clone size are as listed in that table; D and trimming were resolved from the DNA. The sample table lists some 180,000 clones, around 90% of them with a count of one. The ten largest clones add up to about 0.58% of the sample.

Whole blood was collected in K2EDTA tubes by collaborating institutions according to the institutions' own protocols. Collaborator samples were shipped for TCRbeta analysis as frozen whole blood, isolated PBMCs, or DNA extracted from either sample type. The receptor was isolated from a man in his fifties or sixties with acute or convalescent COVID-19. Sequenced input: peripheral blood. Recombination linked TRBV9 to TRBJ2-3; 7 central nucleotides agree with TRBD2. CDR3 reads: CASSVAYRLAADTQYF. The sequenced DNA: TGTGCCAGCAGCGTAGCTTACCGGCTAGCGGCAGATACGCAGTATTTT.